This TCR beta chain was recorded in a study of T cell changes during pregnancy in multiple sclerosis. TCRdb's table, derived via immunoSEQ multiplex PCR, lists solely in-frame clones and lacks some. The sample lists about 41,000 clones, approximately 90% occurring once. Germline assignment: CDR1 LNHDA and CDR2 SQIVND (reference sequence). Trimming took 4 bases from V and 1 from J, leaving 4 bases between them. This CDR3 is built from 13 residues. This clone occurred once. The chain recombines TRBV19 with TRBJ2-2; no clear D. The starting material was CD4+ T cells from peripheral blood mononuclear cells, obtained in the first trimester of pregnancy. The sequence was collected from a female donor with multiple sclerosis, enrolled in a pregnancy study. CDR3 loop: CASSSQNTGELFF. In DNA form, the CDR3 reads TGTGCCAGTAGTAGTCAGAACACCGGGGAGCTGTTTTTT.